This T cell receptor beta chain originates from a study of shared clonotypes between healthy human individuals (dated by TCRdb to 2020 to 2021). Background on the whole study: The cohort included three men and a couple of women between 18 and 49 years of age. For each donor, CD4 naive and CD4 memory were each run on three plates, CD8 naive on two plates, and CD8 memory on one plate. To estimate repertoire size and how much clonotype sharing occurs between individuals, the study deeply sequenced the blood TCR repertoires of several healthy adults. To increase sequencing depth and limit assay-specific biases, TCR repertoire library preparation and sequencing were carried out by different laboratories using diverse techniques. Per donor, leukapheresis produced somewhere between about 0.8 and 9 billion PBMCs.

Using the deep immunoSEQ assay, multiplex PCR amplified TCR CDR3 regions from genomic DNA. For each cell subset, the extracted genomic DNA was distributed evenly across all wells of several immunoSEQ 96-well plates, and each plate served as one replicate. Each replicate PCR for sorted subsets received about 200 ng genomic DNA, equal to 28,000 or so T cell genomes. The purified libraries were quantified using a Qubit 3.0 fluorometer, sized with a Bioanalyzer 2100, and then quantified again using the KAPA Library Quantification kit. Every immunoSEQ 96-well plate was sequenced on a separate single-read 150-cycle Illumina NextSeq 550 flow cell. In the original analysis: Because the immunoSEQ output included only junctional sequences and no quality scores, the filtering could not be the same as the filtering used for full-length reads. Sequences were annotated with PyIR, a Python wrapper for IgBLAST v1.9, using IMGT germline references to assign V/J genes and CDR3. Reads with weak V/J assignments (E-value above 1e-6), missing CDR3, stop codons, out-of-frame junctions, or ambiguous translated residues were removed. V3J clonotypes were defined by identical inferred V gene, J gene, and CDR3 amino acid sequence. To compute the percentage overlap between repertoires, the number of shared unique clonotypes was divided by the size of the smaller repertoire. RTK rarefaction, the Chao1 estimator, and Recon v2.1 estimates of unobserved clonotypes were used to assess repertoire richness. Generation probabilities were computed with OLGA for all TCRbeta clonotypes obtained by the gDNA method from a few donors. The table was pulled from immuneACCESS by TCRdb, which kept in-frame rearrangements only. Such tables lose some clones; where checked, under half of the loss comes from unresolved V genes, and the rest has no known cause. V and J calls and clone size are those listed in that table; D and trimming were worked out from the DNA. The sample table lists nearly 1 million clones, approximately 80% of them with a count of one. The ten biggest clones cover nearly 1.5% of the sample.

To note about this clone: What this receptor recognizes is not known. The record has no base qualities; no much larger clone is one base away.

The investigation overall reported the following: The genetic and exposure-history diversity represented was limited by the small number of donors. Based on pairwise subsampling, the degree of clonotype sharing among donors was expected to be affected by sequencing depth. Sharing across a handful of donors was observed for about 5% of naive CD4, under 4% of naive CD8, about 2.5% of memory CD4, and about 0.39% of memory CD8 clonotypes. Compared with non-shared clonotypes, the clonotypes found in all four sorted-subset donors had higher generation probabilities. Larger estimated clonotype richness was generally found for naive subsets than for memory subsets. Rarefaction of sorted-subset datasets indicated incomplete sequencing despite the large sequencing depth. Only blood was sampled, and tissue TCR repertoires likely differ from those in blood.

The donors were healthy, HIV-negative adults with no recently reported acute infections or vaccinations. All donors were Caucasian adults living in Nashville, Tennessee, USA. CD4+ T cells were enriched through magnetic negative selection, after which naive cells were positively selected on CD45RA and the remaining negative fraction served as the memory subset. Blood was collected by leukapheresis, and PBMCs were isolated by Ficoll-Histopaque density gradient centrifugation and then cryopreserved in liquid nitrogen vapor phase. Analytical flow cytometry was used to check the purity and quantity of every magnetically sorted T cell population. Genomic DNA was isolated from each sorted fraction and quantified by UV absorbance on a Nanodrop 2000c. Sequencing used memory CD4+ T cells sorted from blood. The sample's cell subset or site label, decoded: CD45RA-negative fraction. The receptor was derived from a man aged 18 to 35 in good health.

The bases are TGCGCCAGCAGCTCGTCCCGGGACAGGAACACTGAAGCTTTCTTT. This yields the protein CASSSSRDRNTEAFF. The chain uses TRBV5-1 and TRBJ1-1; TRBD1 fits 7 bases in the junction. The germline V end is reduced by 3 bases and the J end by 1 base; junction bases left unmatched: 6. The CDR3 covers 15 residues, taking in both the cysteine and the phenylalanine. Only the CDR3 portion is preserved as DNA: 45 bases, with reading frame beginning at the first base. Based on the germline V gene, the CDR1 and CDR2 sequences are SGHRS and YFSETQ.